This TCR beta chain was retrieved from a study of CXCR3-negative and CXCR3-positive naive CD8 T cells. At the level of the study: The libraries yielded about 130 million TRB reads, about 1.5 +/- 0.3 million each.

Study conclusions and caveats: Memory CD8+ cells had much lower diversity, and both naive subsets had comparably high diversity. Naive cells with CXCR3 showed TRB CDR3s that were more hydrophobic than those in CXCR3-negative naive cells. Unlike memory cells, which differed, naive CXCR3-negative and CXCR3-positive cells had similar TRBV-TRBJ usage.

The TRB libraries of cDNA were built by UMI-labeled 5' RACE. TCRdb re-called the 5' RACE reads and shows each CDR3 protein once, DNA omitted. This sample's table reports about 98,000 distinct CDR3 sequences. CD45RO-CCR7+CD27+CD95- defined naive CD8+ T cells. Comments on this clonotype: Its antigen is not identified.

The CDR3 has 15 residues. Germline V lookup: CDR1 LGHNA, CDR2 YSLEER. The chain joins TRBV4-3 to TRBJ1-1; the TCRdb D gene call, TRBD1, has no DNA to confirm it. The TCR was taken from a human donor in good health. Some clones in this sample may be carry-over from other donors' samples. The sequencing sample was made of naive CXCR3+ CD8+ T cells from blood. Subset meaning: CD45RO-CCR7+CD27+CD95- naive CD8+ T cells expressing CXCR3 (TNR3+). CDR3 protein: CASSQRTYENTEAFF.